These 24 T cell receptor beta chains were sequenced from one sample in a study of control samples from healthy donors and cancer patients. Measured with immunoSEQ multiplex PCR; TCRdb has only the in-frame clones, and not every one. Among 130,000 or so clones listed, under 95% were seen once. Material for sequencing was blood. These receptors all stem from a man between 35 and 55 years old in good health.

This clone occurred once. V is TRBV4-3 and J is TRBJ1-2; unclear D gene. Germline loops: CDR1 LGHNA, CDR2 YSLEER. The length of the CDR3 is 13 residues. V dropped 0 bases and J dropped 7 bases, with 9 bases sitting between them. As DNA, the CDR3 is TGCGCCAGCAGCCAAGATGTTGCTTCTGGCTACACCTTC. As protein: CASSQDVASGYTF.

The chain links TRBV6-2 or TRBV6-3 to TRBJ1-5; possibly TRBD1 for D (5 bases). Deletions cut 2 bases from V and 13 bases from J, with 12 bases between. Germline loops: CDR1 MNHEY, CDR2 SVGEGT. The CDR3 length is 12 residues. The CDR3 DNA reads TGTGCCAGCAGTTACGTGGGGGTCGGTCAGCATTTT. Translating gives CASSYVGVGQHF.

The V call is TRBV7-9, the J call TRBJ2-7, with 8 bases aligning to TRBD2. The CDR3 consists of 15 residues. After removal of 4 bases from V and 4 bases from J, the junction contained 9 bases not matched to a gene. Germline V gene lookup returns CDR1 SEHNR and CDR2 FQNEAQ (reference sequence). The CDR3 is CASSSLGGGRYEQYF. DNA for the CDR3: TGTGCCAGCAGCTCGCTAGGCGGGGGGAGGTACGAGCAGTACTTC. The full variable domain, with the rest looked up from reference TRBV7-9 and TRBJ2-7, is DTGVSQNPRHKITKRGQNVTFRCDPISEHNRLYWYRQTLGQGPEFLTYFQNEAQLEKSRLLSDRFSAERPKGSFSTLEIQRTEQGDSAMYLCASSSLGGGRYEQYFGPGTRLTVT.

The chain carries TRBV13 and TRBJ1-2; D call uncertain. V was cut by 2 bases and J by 8 bases, with 12 bases left in between. Germline assignment: CDR1 PRHDT and CDR2 FYEKMQ (reference sequence). The CDR3 is 13 amino acids. The chain's CDR3 is CASSLTGSRGYTF. Written as DNA, the CDR3 is TGTGCCAGCAGCTTAACGGGGTCGAGAGGCTACACCTTC.

This rearrangement joins TRBV3-1 (or the pseudogene TRBV3-2) to TRBJ1-6; D remains ambiguous. CDR3 size: 14 residues. Trimming pared 2 bases from V and 10 bases from J, leaving 12 bases between. Germline V gives CDR1 LGHDT, CDR2 YNNKEL (reference sequence). The CDR3 nucleotides read TGTGCCAGCAGCCAAACGTTGGGGTTCTCACCCCTCCACTTT. This translates into CASSQTLGFSPLHF.

The chain joins TRBV30 to TRBJ2-1; 7 bases line up with TRBD1. J was trimmed by 7 bases and V by 7 bases; bases with no gene match: 7. This CDR3 is 12 amino acids long. The germline CDR1 and CDR2 sequences are GTSNPN and SVGIG (reference sequence). The CDR3 sequence: CASSGRGNEQFF. The CDR3 coding sequence is TGTGCCTCCTCCGGCAGGGGGAATGAGCAGTTCTTC.

This clone occurred once. The V call is TRBV13, the J call TRBJ2-4; a weak D match, TRBD1 (6 bases). V shed 5 bases and J shed 1 base, with 15 bases lying between them. CDR1 and CDR2 (germline): PRHDT, FYEKMQ (reference sequence). CDR3 length: 16 residues. CDR3 bases: TGTGCCAGCAGCCCCCAGGGGTGGTCGGCCAAAAACATTCAGTACTTC. Its protein is CASSPQGWSAKNIQYF.

V usage is TRBV9 and J usage is TRBJ1-5; 9 nucleotides match TRBD1. V shed 4 bases, J shed 4 bases, and the junction held 3 bases outside the gene matches. This CDR3 has 14 residues. Germline V gene sequence: CDR1 SGDLS, CDR2 YYNGEE. CDR3 amino acids: CASSSGTGNQPQHF. DNA for the CDR3: TGTGCCAGCAGCTCCGGGACAGGGAATCAGCCCCAGCATTTT.

The chain employs TRBV7-3 and TRBJ2-2; the D is unclear. This CDR3 spans 15 amino acids. Germline V CDR1 and CDR2: SGHTA, FQGTGA. V was pared by 2 bases and J by 0 bases, with 7 bases between. In DNA, the CDR3 is TGTGCCAGCAGCTTAGCGGCTGCGAACACCGGGGAGCTGTTTTTT. It translates to CASSLAAANTGELFF.

This rearrangement joins TRBV24-1 to TRBJ2-1, with 10 bases lining up with TRBD2. The J segment lost 0 bases and the V segment lost 5 bases, leaving 9 bases of the junction unmatched. The V gene's germline CDR1 is KGHDR and CDR2 SFDVKD. This CDR3 region has 18 residues. The CDR3 sequence is CATSASGGAISSYNEQFF. Here the CDR3 DNA reads TGTGCCACCAGTGCTAGCGGGGGCGCGATCAGCTCCTACAATGAGCAGTTCTTC.

This chain uses TRBV27 with TRBJ2-1; D is undetermined. V was clipped by 2 bases and J by 0 bases, with 5 bases between them. There are 14 residues in the CDR3. CDR1 MNHEY and CDR2 SMNVEV come from the germline V gene (reference sequence). CDR3 protein: CASSLRSSYNEQFF. CDR3 in DNA: TGTGCCAGCAGTTTACGGAGCTCCTACAATGAGCAGTTCTTC.

This chain connects TRBV7-9 to TRBJ2-5; D is possibly TRBD2 (5 bases). Germline-derived CDR1 and CDR2 are SEHNR and FQNEAQ (reference sequence). V was clipped by 7 bases and J by 4 bases, with 13 bases between them. CDR3 length equals 13 residues. CDR3 DNA sequence: TGTGCCAGCACAAGAGGGTTCGCAGAGACCCAGTACTTC. Its translation: CASTRGFAETQYF.

This chain connects TRBV4-1 to TRBJ1-5, with a tentative D call TRBD1 (6 bases). The length of the CDR3 is 20 residues. V was pared by 3 bases and J by 0 bases, with 24 bases between. CDR1 is MGHRA and CDR2 is YSYEKL in the germline V gene. The CDR3 here is CASSQGKRGRIIYSNQPQHF. The CDR3 DNA follows: TGCGCCAGCAGCCAGGGTAAGCGGGGGCGAATCATTTATAGCAATCAGCCCCAGCATTTT.

The chain has TRBV18 and TRBJ1-1; no definite D call. The CDR3 length is 14 residues. CDR1 is KGHSH, CDR2 LQKENI, per germline. Trimming left V 6 bases short and J 5 bases short, with 16 bases between. CDR3 sequence reads: CASSPSRRETEAFF. The CDR3 DNA sequence: TGTGCCAGCTCCCCATCCCGTCGGGAAACTGAAGCTTTCTTT.

The chain joins TRBV6-6 to TRBJ2-1, with no clear D. The germline CDR1 and CDR2 sequences are MNHNY and SVGAGI (reference sequence). The CDR3 runs 11 residues. Trimming removed 0 bases from V and 10 bases from J, with 4 bases in between. CDR3 sequence: CASSYSIEQFF. As DNA, the CDR3 is TGTGCCAGCAGTTACTCGATAGAGCAGTTCTTC.

With respect to this clone: In the same sample, other DNA sequences code for this CDR3. This rearrangement joins TRBV9 to TRBJ2-5; D uncertain. Per the germline V gene, CDR1 is SGDLS and CDR2 is YYNGEE. The V end lost 0 bases, the J end lost 2 bases, and 5 bases lay between the germline ends. This CDR3 is 13 amino acids long. Here the CDR3 reads CASSVGGQETQYF. The CDR3 DNA reads TGTGCCAGCAGCGTAGGAGGACAAGAGACCCAGTACTTC.

V gene TRBV18 combines with J gene TRBJ1-5, with D unresolved. V lost 6 bases, J lost 1 base, and 13 bases lay in between. The CDR3 has 15 amino acids. Germline V CDR1 and CDR2: KGHSH, LQKENI. CDR3 in DNA: TGTGCCAGCTCGATTAGTACCGGGAGCAATCAGCCCCAGCATTTT. It encodes CASSISTGSNQPQHF. Filled out from reference TRBV18 and TRBJ1-5, the complete variable domain reads NAGVMQNPRHLVRRRGQEARLRCSPMKGHSHVYWYRQLPEEGLKFMVYLQKENIIDESGMPKERFSAEFPKEGPSILRIQQVVRGDSAAYFCASSISTGSNQPQHFGDGTRLSIL.

The rearrangement links TRBV6-4 to TRBJ2-3; D gene ambiguous. The CDR3 contains 13 residues. The germline V gene encodes CDR1 MRHNA and CDR2 SNTAGT. Trimming pared 2 bases from V and 2 bases from J, leaving 5 bases between. CDR3 loop: CASSDAHTDTQYF. The DNA for the CDR3 is TGTGCCAGCAGTGACGCCCACACAGATACGCAGTATTTT.

This clone was picked up a small number of times. The CDR3 nucleotides read TGCGCCAGCAGCCACACGGAAGGCACCGGGGAGCTGTTTTTT. Residues: CASSHTEGTGELFF. V and J are TRBV4-1 and TRBJ2-2, with D uncertain. The CDR3 extends over 14 amino acids. The V and J ends lost 3 bases and 4 bases respectively, with 9 bases between them. Per the germline V gene, CDR1 is MGHRA and CDR2 is YSYEKL.

The V call is TRBV4-1, the J call TRBJ2-3; possible D gene TRBD1, 6 bases. CDR1 MGHRA and CDR2 YSYEKL come from the germline V gene. CDR3 length: 16 residues. Trimming pared 5 bases from V and 3 bases from J, leaving 18 bases between. In DNA, the CDR3 is TGCGCCAGCAGCGCAAGGGGGACGGATCTTACAGATACGCAGTATTTT. Protein sequence: CASSARGTDLTDTQYF.

This chain links TRBV5-6 with TRBJ2-5, with 7 bases matching TRBD1. The CDR3 runs 15 residues. CDR1 and CDR2 from the germline V gene are SGHDT and YYEEEE. The V gene end was trimmed by 0 bases and the J gene end by 4 bases; junction bases not matched to a gene: 6. CDR3 sequence reads: CASSLAMAGGETQYF. DNA for the CDR3: TGTGCCAGCAGCTTGGCCATGGCAGGGGGAGAGACCCAGTACTTC. The full variable domain, in which reference TRBV5-6 and TRBJ2-5 provide the parts outside the CDR3, is DAGVTQSPTHLIKTRGQQVTLRCSPKSGHDTVSWYQQALGQGPQFIFQYYEEEERQRGNFPDRFSGHQFPNYSSELNVNALLLGDSALYLCASSLAMAGGETQYFGPGTRLLVL.

This clone occurred once. V and J are TRBV6-5 and TRBJ1-3, with 7 bases lining up with TRBD1. CDR3 length: 13 amino acids. The V gene's germline CDR1 is MNHEY and CDR2 SVGAGI. The ends lost 5 bases at V and 4 bases at J; junction bases unmatched: 2. CDR3 residues: CASSRDSGNTIYF. For the CDR3, the DNA is TGTGCCAGCAGTCGGGACAGCGGAAACACCATATATTTT.

This chain connects TRBV5-5 to TRBJ2-5; D is possibly TRBD2 (6 bases). The CDR3 contains 14 residues. Germline-derived CDR1 and CDR2 are SGHKS and YYEKEE (reference sequence). Deletions cut 3 bases from V and 2 bases from J, with 11 bases between. The CDR3 here is CASSYIAAQETQYF. In DNA form, the CDR3 reads TGTGCCAGCAGCTATATAGCGGCACAAGAGACCCAGTACTTC.

The chain is built from TRBV6-6 and TRBJ2-2, with D possibly being TRBD1 or TRBD2 (5 bases each). The V gene's germline CDR1 is MNHNY and CDR2 SVGAGI (reference sequence). With 2 bases removed from V and 4 bases from J, the gap between germline ends came to 11 bases. CDR3 length: 15 amino acids. The CDR3 nucleotides are TGTGCCAGCAGTTACAAAGGTGGGACCACCGGGGAGCTGTTTTTT. Its protein product is CASSYKGGTTGELFF.